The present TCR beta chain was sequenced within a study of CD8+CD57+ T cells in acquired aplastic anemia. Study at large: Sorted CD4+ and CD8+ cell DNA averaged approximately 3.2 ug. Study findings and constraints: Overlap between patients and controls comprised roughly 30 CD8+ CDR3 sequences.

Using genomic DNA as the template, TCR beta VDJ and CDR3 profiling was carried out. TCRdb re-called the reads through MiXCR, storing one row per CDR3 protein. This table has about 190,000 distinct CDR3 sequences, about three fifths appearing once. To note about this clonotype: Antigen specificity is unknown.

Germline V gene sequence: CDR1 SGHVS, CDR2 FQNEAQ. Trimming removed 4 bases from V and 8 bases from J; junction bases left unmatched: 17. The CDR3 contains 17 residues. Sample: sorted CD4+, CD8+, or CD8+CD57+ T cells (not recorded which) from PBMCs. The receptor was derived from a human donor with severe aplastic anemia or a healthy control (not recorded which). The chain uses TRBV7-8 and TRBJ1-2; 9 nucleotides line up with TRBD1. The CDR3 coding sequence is TGTGCCAGCAGCTCCGACAGGGGGACCGGGATGTTGGGCGGCTACACCTTC. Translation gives CASSSDRGTGMLGGYTF.